One sample yielded the 21 T cell receptor beta chains listed below, sequenced in a study of control samples from healthy donors and cancer patients. Generated by immunoSEQ multiplex PCR, the TCRdb table keeps only in-frame clones and is missing some. Here the sample spans about 130,000 clones, 91% being singletons. Material: blood. The receptor set was obtained from a man younger than 35 in good health.

The chain is built from TRBV5-1 and TRBJ1-2; 8 bases align to TRBD1. Germline lookup yields CDR1 SGHRS and CDR2 YFSETQ. The CDR3 extends over 14 amino acids. After removal of 3 bases from V and 7 bases from J, the junction contained 8 bases not matched to a gene. DNA of the CDR3: TGCGCCAGCAGCTCGCCCACAGGGGGAGTTGGCTACACCTTC. It is translated as CASSSPTGGVGYTF.

This clone was seen a single time. The rearrangement uses TRBV12-3 or TRBV12-4 and TRBJ1-2, with unresolved D. The CDR3 is 11 residues long. V was trimmed by 7 bases and J by 1 base, leaving 4 bases between them. The CDR3 sequence: CASINNYGYTF. The DNA for the CDR3 is TGTGCCAGCATTAATAACTATGGCTACACCTTC.

V and J are TRBV5-1 and TRBJ1-2; D is unclear. V dropped 4 bases and J dropped 0 bases, with 10 bases sitting between them. The V gene's germline CDR1 is SGHRS and CDR2 YFSETQ. There are 14 residues in the CDR3. In nucleotides, the CDR3 is TGCGCCAGCAGCCCGGAAGCCTCTAACTATGGCTACACCTTC. Translation gives CASSPEASNYGYTF.

The chain joins TRBV7-3 to TRBJ1-2; a weak D match, TRBD1 (5 bases). Germline values: CDR1 SGHTA, CDR2 FQGTGA. CDR3 length: 13 amino acids. Trimming left V 5 bases short and J 7 bases short, with 14 bases between. CDR3 nucleotides: TGTGCCAGCAGCACGGACCCCGGGGGTGGCTACACCTTC. As protein: CASSTDPGGGYTF.

This rearrangement joins TRBV2 to TRBJ1-2, with TRBD1 matching over 7 bases. The trim removed 8 bases at V and 8 bases at J, leaving 11 bases unmatched. CDR3 length equals 13 residues. The germline gives CDR1 SNHLY, CDR2 FYNNEI. CDR3 protein: CASRPEGAIGYTF. The CDR3 nucleotides read TGTGCCAGCCGCCCTGAGGGGGCGATAGGCTACACCTTC.

The rearrangement uses TRBV2 and TRBJ2-7, with 11 bases aligning to TRBD1. V trimming: 8 bases; J trimming: 6 bases; junction bases outside the gene matches: 6. The CDR3 covers 13 residues. From germline, CDR1 is SNHLY and CDR2 FYNNEI. The DNA of the CDR3 is TGTGCCAGCGCCTCGGGACAGGGGGTCGAGCAGTACTTC. As protein: CASASGQGVEQYF.

The chain joins TRBV7-9 to TRBJ1-3; tentative D call: TRBD1 (6 bases). Germline V gene data show CDR1 as SEHNR and CDR2 as FQNEAQ (reference sequence). The CDR3 length is 16 residues. Trimming stripped 5 bases from V and 2 bases from J, with 16 bases between. CDR3 coding DNA: TGTGCCAGCAGCGGAAAGGGGGGGCTGGCTGGAAACACCATATATTTT. This translates into CASSGKGGLAGNTIYF.

V and J are TRBV7-9 and TRBJ1-2, with D tentatively TRBD1 (5 bases). CDR1 is SEHNR, CDR2 FQNEAQ, per germline (reference sequence). CDR3 length: 16 residues. Trimming cost V 1 base and J 3 bases, with 15 bases left between them. The DNA of the CDR3 is TGTGCCAGCAGCTTAGAGTATTCAGGGACCCACTATGGCTACACCTTC. It codes for CASSLEYSGTHYGYTF.

The chain recombines TRBV4-2 with TRBJ2-1, with 14 nucleotides matching TRBD2. V shed 3 bases and J 8 bases; nucleotides not matched to a gene: 3. Germline CDR1 reads LGHNA; CDR2 reads YNFKEQ. The CDR3 is 15 amino acids. CDR3 amino acids: CASSQGLAGVDEQFF. The CDR3 region has the DNA TGTGCCAGCAGCCAGGGACTAGCGGGGGTCGATGAGCAGTTCTTC.

V gene TRBV18 combines with J gene TRBJ2-3, with TRBD2 as a possible D gene (6 bases). CDR1 and CDR2 from the germline V gene are KGHSH and LQKENI. This CDR3 is built from 14 residues. V dropped 4 bases and J dropped 5 bases, with 13 bases sitting between them. CDR3 sequence (DNA): TGTGCCAGCTCACTCGCTAGCGCAAAAGATACGCAGTATTTT. Its protein is CASSLASAKDTQYF.

The chain couples TRBV20-1 to TRBJ2-7; TRBD2 is a possible D gene (5 bases). Germline V CDR1 and CDR2: DFQATT, SNEGSKA (reference sequence). The CDR3 covers 11 residues. The V and J ends lost 0 bases and 6 bases respectively, with 6 bases between them. The CDR3 here is CSARDEGEQYF. The CDR3 nucleotides are TGCAGTGCTAGAGATGAGGGCGAGCAGTACTTC.

The J gene is TRBJ1-1, the V gene TRBV29-1; D gene unclear. CDR1 and CDR2 from the germline V gene are SQVTM and ANQGSEA. With 4 bases removed from V and 0 bases from J, the gap between germline ends came to 9 bases. There are 13 residues in the CDR3. As DNA, the CDR3 is TGCAGCGTTGTCCGCGACATGAACACTGAAGCTTTCTTT. It translates to CSVVRDMNTEAFF.

This clone occurred a few times. The chain recombines TRBV5-1 with TRBJ2-7, with TRBD1 matching over 7 bases. V shed 1 base and J 3 bases; nucleotides not matched to a gene: 7. This CDR3 is built from 15 residues. Germline CDR1 is SGHRS and CDR2 is YFSETQ. The CDR3 nucleotides are TGCGCCAGCAGCTTGCTGTACAGGGGACGCTACGAGCAGTACTTC. Translating it yields CASSLLYRGRYEQYF.

The chain employs TRBV25-1 and TRBJ1-6; TRBD1 matches at 8 bases. Germline CDR1 MGHDK, CDR2 SYGVNS. With V trimmed by 2 bases and J by 10 bases, 4 bases remained unmatched. The CDR3 extends over 14 amino acids. CDR3 in DNA: TGTGCCAGCAGTGAACAGGGGGCACTGTCACCCCTCCACTTT. This gives the protein CASSEQGALSPLHF. The full variable domain, in which reference TRBV25-1 and TRBJ1-6 provide the parts outside the CDR3, is EADIYQTPRYLVIGTGKKITLECSQTMGHDKMYWYQQDPGMELHLIHYSYGVNSTEKGDLSSESTVSRIRTEHFPLTLESARPSHTSQYLCASSEQGALSPLHFGNGTRLTVT.

The chain recombines TRBV20-1 with TRBJ2-1, with TRBD2 matching 11 bases. The CDR3 contains 11 residues. Per germline, CDR1 DFQATT and CDR2 SNEGSKA (reference sequence). The trim removed 6 bases at V and 10 bases at J, leaving 2 bases unmatched. This CDR3 is CSARTSGEQFF. The CDR3 bases are TGCAGTGCCAGGACTAGCGGGGAGCAGTTCTTC.

This chain links TRBV6-2 or TRBV6-3 with TRBJ1-2, with TRBD1 matching over 10 bases. The CDR3 has 13 residues. From germline, CDR1 is MNHEY and CDR2 SVGEGT. The junction had 4 bases not matched to a gene; V was cut back by 5 bases and J by 7 bases. This CDR3 is CASSPGQGSGYTF. CDR3 in DNA: TGTGCCAGCAGTCCGGGACAGGGGAGTGGCTACACCTTC.

J is TRBJ1-2 and V is TRBV12-5; the D is unclear. The CDR3 has 12 residues. The V end was cut by 2 bases, the J end by 8 bases, with 9 bases between. Germline CDR1 reads LGHNT; CDR2 reads FRNRAP. The CDR3 DNA is TGTGCTAGTGGTTTGCTCATAGGGGGCTACACCTTC. Encoded protein: CASGLLIGGYTF.

The chain recombines TRBV11-3 with TRBJ2-5, with 10 bases lining up with TRBD1. Trimming took 5 bases from V and 5 from J; bases not matched to a gene: 5. Germline V gene data show CDR1 as SGHNT and CDR2 as YENEEA. This CDR3 is built from 14 residues. This chain's CDR3 is CASSRGQGSETQYF. The CDR3 nucleotides read TGTGCCAGCAGCCGGGGACAGGGGAGTGAGACCCAGTACTTC.

V and J are TRBV18 and TRBJ1-2; tentatively, D is TRBD1 (5 bases). Deletions cut 2 bases from V and 13 bases from J, with 20 bases between. Germline-derived CDR1 and CDR2 are KGHSH and LQKENI. The CDR3 is 14 amino acids. The DNA for the CDR3 is TGTGCCAGCTCACCAGTCCCCGGCCGGGACCGAGGCACCTTC. Amino acid sequence: CASSPVPGRDRGTF.

The chain is built from TRBV9 and TRBJ1-1, with TRBD1 matching over 8 bases. The CDR3 runs to 15 residues. V was clipped by 0 bases and J by 4 bases; unmatched bases: 5. Germline V lookup: CDR1 SGDLS, CDR2 YYNGEE. The CDR3 loop reads CASSVGRQGITEAFF. CDR3 in DNA: TGTGCCAGCAGCGTAGGGAGACAGGGGATCACTGAAGCTTTCTTT.

The rearrangement joins TRBV21-1 to TRBJ2-2; the D call TRBD1 from the table was never checked on the DNA. TRBV21-1 is classified as a pseudogene. This CDR3 spans 16 amino acids. CDR3: CASTDCTKKKPGELFF. The CDR3, as DNA: TGTGCCAGCACCGATTGCACAAAGAAAAAACCCGGGGAGCTGTTTTTT.